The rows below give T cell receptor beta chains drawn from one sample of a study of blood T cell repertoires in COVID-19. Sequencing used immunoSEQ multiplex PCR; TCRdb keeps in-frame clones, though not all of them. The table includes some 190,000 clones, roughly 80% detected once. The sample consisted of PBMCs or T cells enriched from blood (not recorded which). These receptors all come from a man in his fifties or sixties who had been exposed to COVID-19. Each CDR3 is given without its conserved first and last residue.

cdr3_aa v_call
ASTPIRGQGSYEQF TRBV6-2/TRBV6-3
ASSPSDRRAKNIQY TRBV3-1/TRBV3-2
ASSPNLPPNEQF TRBV18
ASSQDKGLGYGYT TRBV4-3
ASSRGTGSLETQY TRBV14
ASSYVRNYGYT TRBV12-3/TRBV12-4
ATSSVLGQPQH TRBV15
ASSQDNTIFSYEQY TRBV4-1
ASSYRGLDTDTQY TRBV13
ASSGGTSGRGYVYEQY TRBV5-6
ASSYSKAFNEQF TRBV6-2/TRBV6-3
AWVGEGGYTEAF TRBV30
ASSPRDKIPNEQF TRBV19
ASSVIRASTEAF TRBV11-2
ASSINRGLMSDIQY TRBV5-6
ASRPGTSPFGDTQY TRBV7-2
ASSLTGMNTEAF TRBV5-4
ASTNRVWSNQPQH TRBV19
ASSSPKGSYEQY TRBV6-5
ASSLPVTDTQY TRBV11-3
ASSLAGLGELF TRBV6-5
SVEGPGTSGRFNEQF TRBV29-1
ASSHRAGGVLMEDTQY TRBV14
ASSPPSTSGRGHEQY TRBV7-9
ASSGQSYEQY TRBV2
ASSLFASAGSSYEQY TRBV7-3
ASSGIRDRADYGYT TRBV5-4
ASSGQGRVYEQY TRBV2
ASGLSGQNYGYT TRBV28
SVRETGGNQPQH TRBV29-1
ASRARWGGSNYGYT TRBV2
ASSYVPRSSYNEQF TRBV6-2/TRBV6-3
ASSPLAALKFEQY TRBV27
ASRTQGTNYGYT TRBV27
SVESGLWAGELF TRBV29-1
ATFAGTGGTDTQY TRBV15
ASSLGTSGKSSYNEQF TRBV5-6
ASSQGTPRETQY TRBV5-1